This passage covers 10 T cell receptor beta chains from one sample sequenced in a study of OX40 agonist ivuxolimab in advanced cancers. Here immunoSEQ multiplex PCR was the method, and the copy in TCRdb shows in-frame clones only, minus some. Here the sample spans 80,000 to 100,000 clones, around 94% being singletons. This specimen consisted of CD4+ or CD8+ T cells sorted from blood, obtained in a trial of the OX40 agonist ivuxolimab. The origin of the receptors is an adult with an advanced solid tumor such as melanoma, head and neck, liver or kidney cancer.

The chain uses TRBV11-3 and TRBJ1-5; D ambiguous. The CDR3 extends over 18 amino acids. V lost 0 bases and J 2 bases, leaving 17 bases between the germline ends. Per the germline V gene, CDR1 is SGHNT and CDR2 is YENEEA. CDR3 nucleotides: TGTGCCAGCAGCTTAGATCGGGGAAGGGCCGTACGCAATCAGCCCCAGCATTTT. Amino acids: CASSLDRGRAVRNQPQHF.

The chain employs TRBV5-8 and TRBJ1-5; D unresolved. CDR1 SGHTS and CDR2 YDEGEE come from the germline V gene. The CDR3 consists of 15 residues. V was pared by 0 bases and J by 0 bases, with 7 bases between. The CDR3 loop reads CASSLEEFSNQPQHF. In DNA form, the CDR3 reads TGTGCCAGCAGCTTGGAAGAGTTTAGCAATCAGCCCCAGCATTTT.

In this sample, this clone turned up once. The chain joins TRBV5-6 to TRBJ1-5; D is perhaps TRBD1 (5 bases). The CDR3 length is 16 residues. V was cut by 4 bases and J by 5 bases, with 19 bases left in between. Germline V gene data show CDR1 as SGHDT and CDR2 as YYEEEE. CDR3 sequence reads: CASSTYRTGAYQPQHF. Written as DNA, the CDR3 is TGTGCCAGCAGCACCTACCGGACCGGGGCTTATCAGCCCCAGCATTTT. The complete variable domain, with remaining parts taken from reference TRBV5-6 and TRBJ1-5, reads DAGVTQSPTHLIKTRGQQVTLRCSPKSGHDTVSWYQQALGQGPQFIFQYYEEEERQRGNFPDRFSGHQFPNYSSELNVNALLLGDSALYLCASSTYRTGAYQPQHFGDGTRLSIL.

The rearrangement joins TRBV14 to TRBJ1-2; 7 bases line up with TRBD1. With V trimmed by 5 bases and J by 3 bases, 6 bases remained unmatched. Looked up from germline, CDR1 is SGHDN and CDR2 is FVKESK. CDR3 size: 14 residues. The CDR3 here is CASSSTGEDYGYTF. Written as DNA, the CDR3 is TGTGCCAGCAGCTCCACAGGGGAGGACTATGGCTACACCTTC.

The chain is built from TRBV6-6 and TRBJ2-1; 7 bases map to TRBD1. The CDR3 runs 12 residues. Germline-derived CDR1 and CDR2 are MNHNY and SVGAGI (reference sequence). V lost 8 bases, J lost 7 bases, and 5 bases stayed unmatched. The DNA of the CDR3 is TGTGCCAGCGGGTTCAGGGGGAATGAGCAGTTCTTC. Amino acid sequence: CASGFRGNEQFF.

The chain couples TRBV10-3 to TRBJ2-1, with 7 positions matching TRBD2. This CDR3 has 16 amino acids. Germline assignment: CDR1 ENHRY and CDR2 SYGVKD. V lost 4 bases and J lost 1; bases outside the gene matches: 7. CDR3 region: CAISGPREGSYNEQFF. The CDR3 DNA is TGTGCCATCAGTGGCCCCAGGGAGGGTTCCTACAATGAGCAGTTCTTC.

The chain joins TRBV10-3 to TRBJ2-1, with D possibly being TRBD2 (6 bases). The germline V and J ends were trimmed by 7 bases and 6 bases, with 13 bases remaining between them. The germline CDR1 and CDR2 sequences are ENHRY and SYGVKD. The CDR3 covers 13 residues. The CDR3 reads CAITPEGSNEQFF. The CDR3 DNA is TGTGCCATCACTCCGGAGGGGAGCAATGAGCAGTTCTTC.

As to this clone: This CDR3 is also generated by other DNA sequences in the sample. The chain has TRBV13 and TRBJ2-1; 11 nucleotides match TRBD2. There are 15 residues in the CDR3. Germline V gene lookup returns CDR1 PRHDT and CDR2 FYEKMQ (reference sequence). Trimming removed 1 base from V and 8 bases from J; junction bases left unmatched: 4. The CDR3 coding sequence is TGTGCCAGCAGCTTAGTAGCGGGAGGGTCTCATGAGCAGTTCTTC. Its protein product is CASSLVAGGSHEQFF.

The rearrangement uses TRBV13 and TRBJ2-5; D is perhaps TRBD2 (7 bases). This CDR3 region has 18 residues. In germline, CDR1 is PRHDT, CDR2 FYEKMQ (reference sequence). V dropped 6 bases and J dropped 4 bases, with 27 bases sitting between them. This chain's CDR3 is CASRNNREGHGFGETQYF. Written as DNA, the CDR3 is TGTGCCAGCAGAAATAACAGGGAGGGGCATGGTTTTGGAGAGACCCAGTACTTC.

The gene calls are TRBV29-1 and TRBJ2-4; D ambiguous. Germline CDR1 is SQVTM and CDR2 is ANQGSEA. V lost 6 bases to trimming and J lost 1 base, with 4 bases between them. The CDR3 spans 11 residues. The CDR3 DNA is TGCAGCGTCAGTGCCAAAAACATTCAGTACTTC. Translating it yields CSVSAKNIQYF. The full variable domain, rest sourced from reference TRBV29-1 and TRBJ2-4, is SAVISQKPSRDICQRGTSLTIQCQVDSQVTMMFWYRQQPGQSLTLIATANQGSEATYESGFVIDKFPISRPNLTFSTLTVSNMSPEDSSIYLCSVSAKNIQYFGAGTRLSVL.